This TCR beta chain originates from a study of shared clonotypes between healthy human individuals (TCRdb year 2020). Study-wide context: A couple of women and a few men aged 18 to 49 years were included in the cohort. For each donor, three plates each were used for CD4 naive and CD4 memory, two plates were used for CD8 naive, and one plate was used for CD8 memory. Blood TCR repertoires of about five healthy adults were deeply sequenced to estimate repertoire size and the extent of clonotype sharing between individuals. Libraries were prepared and TCR repertoires were sequenced by different laboratories using diverse techniques, in order to increase sequencing depth and limit assay-specific biases. Per donor, leukapheresis produced somewhere between about 0.94 and 10 billion PBMCs. What the work shows at the level of the full study, not this receptor alone: Across several donors, about 5.2% of naive CD4, roughly 3.4% of naive CD8, about 2.3% of memory CD4, and 0.3% to 0.45% of memory CD8 clonotypes were shared. Because the study included a small number of donors, the genetic and exposure-history diversity represented was limited. Naive subsets generally had larger estimated clonotype richness than memory subsets. Sampling was restricted to blood, and TCR repertoires in tissues likely differ from the TCR repertoires found in blood. Rarefaction of sorted-subset datasets indicated incomplete sequencing despite the large sequencing depth. Based on pairwise subsampling, the degree of clonotype sharing among donors was expected to be affected by sequencing depth. Clonotypes shared by all four sorted-subset donors showed higher generation probabilities than non-shared clonotypes.

From its cysteine to its phenylalanine, the CDR3 spans 13 amino acids. The retained sequence is limited to the CDR3, 39 bases, with the frame set at the first base. Sequences SGHTA (CDR1) and FQGNSA (CDR2) are obtained from the germline V gene. V is reduced by 1 base and J by 4 bases, leaving a spacing of 8 bases between them. In regard to this clone: Its antigen target is currently unknown. No clone much larger than this one lies a single base away; base qualities are absent.

TCR CDR3 regions were amplified from genomic DNA by multiplex PCR using the deep immunoSEQ assay. Extracted genomic DNA from each cell subset was distributed evenly across all wells of several immunoSEQ 96-well plates, and each plate was treated as a replicate. For sorted subsets, about 200 ng genomic DNA, equal to about 30,000 T cell genomes, was loaded into each replicate PCR. Purified libraries were quantified with a Qubit 3.0 fluorometer, sized on a Bioanalyzer 2100, and re-quantified with the KAPA Library Quantification kit. A separate single-read 150-cycle Illumina NextSeq 550 flow cell was used to sequence each immunoSEQ 96-well plate. Regarding the original processing steps: Because the immunoSEQ output held only junctional sequences and lacked quality scores, the filtering could not match the filtering applied to full-length reads. To assign V/J genes and CDR3, sequences were annotated using PyIR, a Python wrapper for IgBLAST v1.9, with IMGT germline references. Reads with weak V/J assignments (E-value above 1e-6), missing CDR3, stop codons, out-of-frame junctions, or ambiguous translated residues were removed. A V3J clonotype was defined by an identical inferred V gene, J gene, and CDR3 amino acid sequence. The percentage overlap between two repertoires was calculated by dividing the number of shared unique clonotypes by the size of the smaller repertoire. Three approaches were used to assess repertoire richness: RTK rarefaction, the Chao1 estimator, and Recon v2.1 estimates of unobserved clonotypes. OLGA was used to compute generation probabilities for all TCRbeta clonotypes that the gDNA method yielded from a few donors. TCRdb limited this immuneACCESS table to in-frame rearrangements with V and J called. A share of clones is missing; checked studies link under half to unresolved V genes, and the rest is unexplained. V, J and clone size are taken as reported in that table, and D and trimming were inferred from the DNA itself. Recorded for this sample are over a million clones; about 98.5% of them occurred a single time. 0.3% to 0.45% of the sample belongs to the ten largest clones.

Donors were healthy HIV-negative adults with no recently reported acute infections or vaccinations. Only Caucasian adults living in Nashville, Tennessee, USA were represented among the donors. Magnetic negative selection was used to enrich CD4+ T cells, after which naive cells were positively selected on CD45RA and the negative fraction became the memory subset. Blood was collected by leukapheresis, and PBMCs were isolated by Ficoll-Histopaque density gradient centrifugation and then cryopreserved in liquid nitrogen vapor phase. Analytical flow cytometry was used to check the purity and quantity of each magnetically sorted T cell population. Each sorted fraction had its genomic DNA isolated and then quantified by UV absorbance on a Nanodrop 2000c.

The V and J genes are TRBV7-2 and TRBJ2-7, with no reliable assignment of the D segment. Sequencing used naive CD4+ T cells sorted from blood. The cell subset or site label here, explained by the study, means: CD45RA+ positively selected. The source of this sequence is a man aged 25-45 years in good health. The encoded CDR3 is CASSLVGIYEQYF. The DNA is TGTGCCAGCAGCTTAGTGGGAATTTACGAGCAGTACTTC.